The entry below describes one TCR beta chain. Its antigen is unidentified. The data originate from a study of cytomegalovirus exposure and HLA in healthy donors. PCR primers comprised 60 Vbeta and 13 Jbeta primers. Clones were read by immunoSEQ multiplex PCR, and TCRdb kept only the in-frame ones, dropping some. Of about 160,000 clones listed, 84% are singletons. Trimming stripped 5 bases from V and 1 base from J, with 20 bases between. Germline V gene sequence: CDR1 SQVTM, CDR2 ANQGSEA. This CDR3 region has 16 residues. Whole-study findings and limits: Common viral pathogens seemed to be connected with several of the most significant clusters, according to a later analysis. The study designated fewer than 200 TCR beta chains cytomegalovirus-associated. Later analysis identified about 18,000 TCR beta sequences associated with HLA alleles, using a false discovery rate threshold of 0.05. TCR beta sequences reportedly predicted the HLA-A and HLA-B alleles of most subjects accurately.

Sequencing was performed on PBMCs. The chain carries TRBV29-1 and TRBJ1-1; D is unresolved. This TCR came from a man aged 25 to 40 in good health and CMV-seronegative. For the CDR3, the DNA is TGCAGCGTTCAAGGGAGAAATTCCTTCCCGAACACTGAAGCTTTCTTT. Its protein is CSVQGRNSFPNTEAFF.